This T cell receptor (beta chain) derives from a study of T cell repertoires in cytomegalovirus infection. The wider study: As its CMV epitopes, the study selected recently identified HLA-C-restricted and well-studied HLA-B-restricted targets. CMV infection and matching HLA type were both indicated by public TCR beta signatures. Points from the study as a whole: There were carriers of CMV plus the relevant HLA, and cumulative public TCR beta family frequency identified them. Clonotypes of TCR beta that were HLA-C-restricted and CMV-specific dominated the ex vivo response.

This clonotype has only a few counts. Its antigen is as yet unknown. TCRdb reanalysed the reads using MiXCR and keeps one entry per CDR3 protein. Among roughly 700,000 distinct CDR3 sequences listed, around 31% were seen once. This clonotype was obtained from a human donor in good health (CMV status not recorded). Some clones in this sample may be carry-over from other donors' samples. The specimen comprised cultured PBMCs, sampled from culture after CMV antigen stimulation.

The CDR3 DNA is TGTGCCAGCAGCCCAAGGGCAGGGGGCGGGAACACTGAAGCTTTCTTT. This encodes CASSPRAGGGNTEAFF. The V call is TRBV11-2, the J call TRBJ1-1, with 8 bases lining up with TRBD1. J lost 1 base, V lost 5 bases, and 9 bases had no gene match. This CDR3 is built from 16 residues. Germline V gives CDR1 SGHAT, CDR2 FQNNGV.